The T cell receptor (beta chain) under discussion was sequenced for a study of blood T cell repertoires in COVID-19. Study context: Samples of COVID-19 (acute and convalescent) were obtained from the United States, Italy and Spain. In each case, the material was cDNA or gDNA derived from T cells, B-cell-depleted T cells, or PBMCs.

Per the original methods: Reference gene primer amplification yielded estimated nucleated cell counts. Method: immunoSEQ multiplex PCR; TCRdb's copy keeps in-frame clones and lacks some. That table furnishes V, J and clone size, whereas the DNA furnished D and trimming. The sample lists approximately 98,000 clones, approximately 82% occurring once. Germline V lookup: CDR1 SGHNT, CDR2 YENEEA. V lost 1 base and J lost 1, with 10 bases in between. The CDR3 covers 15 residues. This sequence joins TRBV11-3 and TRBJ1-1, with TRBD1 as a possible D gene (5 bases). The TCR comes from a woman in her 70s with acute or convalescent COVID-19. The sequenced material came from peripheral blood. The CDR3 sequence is CASSLGGDPNTEAFF. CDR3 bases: TGTGCCAGCAGCTTAGGGGGGGACCCGAACACTGAAGCTTTCTTT. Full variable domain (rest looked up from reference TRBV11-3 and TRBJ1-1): EAGVVQSPRYKIIEKKQPVAFWCNPISGHNTLYWYLQNLGQGPELLIRYENEEAVDDSQLPKDRFSAERLKGVDSTLKIQPAELGDSAVYLCASSLGGDPNTEAFFGQGTRLTVV.